This T cell receptor beta chain was captured in a study of T cell repertoires in cytomegalovirus infection. Whole-study context: As its CMV epitopes, the study selected recently identified HLA-C-restricted and well-studied HLA-B-restricted targets. CMV infection and matching HLA type were both indicated by public TCR beta signatures. Overall study findings and caveats: Adding up the frequency of public TCR beta families identified people who carried CMV plus the relevant HLA. Ex vivo, HLA-C-restricted CMV-specific TCR beta clonotypes prevailed over the rest of the response.

TCRdb re-analysed the reads in MiXCR, keeping a single row per CDR3 protein. The sample includes around 500,000 distinct CDR3 sequences, roughly 42% seen only once; the top ten take around 44%. This clonotype was recorded at least ten times. Its matching antigen is unknown. The specimen comprised cultured PBMCs, sampled from culture after CMV antigen stimulation. The TCR was taken from a human donor in good health (CMV status not recorded). Some clones in this sample may be carry-over from other donors' samples.

The CDR3 bases are TGTGCCAGCAGCTTAGAAACGGCGAACACTGAAGCTTTCTTT. Amino acid sequence: CASSLETANTEAFF. The chain joins TRBV7-2 to TRBJ1-1; D is uncertain. With 1 base removed from V and 1 base from J, the gap between germline ends came to 7 bases. From germline, CDR1 is SGHTA and CDR2 FQGNSA. This CDR3 contains 14 residues.